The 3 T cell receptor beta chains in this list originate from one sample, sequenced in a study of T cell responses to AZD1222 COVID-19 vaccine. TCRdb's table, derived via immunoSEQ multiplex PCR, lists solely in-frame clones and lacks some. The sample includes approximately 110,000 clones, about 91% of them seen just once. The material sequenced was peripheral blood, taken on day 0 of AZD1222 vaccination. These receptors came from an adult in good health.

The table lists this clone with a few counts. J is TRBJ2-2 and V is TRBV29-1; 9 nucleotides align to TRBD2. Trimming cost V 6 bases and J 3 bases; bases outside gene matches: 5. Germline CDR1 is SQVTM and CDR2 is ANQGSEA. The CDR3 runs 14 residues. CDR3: CSVRRTSDTGELFF. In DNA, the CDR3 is TGCAGCGTGCGGCGGACTAGCGACACCGGGGAGCTGTTTTTT.

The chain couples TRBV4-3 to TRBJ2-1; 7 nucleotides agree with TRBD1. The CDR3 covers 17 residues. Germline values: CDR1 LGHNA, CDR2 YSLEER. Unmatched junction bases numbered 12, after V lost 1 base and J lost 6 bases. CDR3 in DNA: TGCGCCAGCAGCCAAGCCGAAGGACAGGTTGTGGGCAATGAGCAGTTCTTC. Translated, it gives CASSQAEGQVVGNEQFF.

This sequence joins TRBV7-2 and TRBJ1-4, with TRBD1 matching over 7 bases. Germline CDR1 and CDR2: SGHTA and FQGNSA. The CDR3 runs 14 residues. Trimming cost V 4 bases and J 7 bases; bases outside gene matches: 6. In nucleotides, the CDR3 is TGTGCCAGCAGCTACAGGGGTTTCGGTGAAAAACTGTTTTTT. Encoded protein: CASSYRGFGEKLFF.